One and the same sample provided the 24 T cell receptor beta chains below, sequenced in a study of response to subunit inactivated influenza vaccine. TCRdb independently ran MiXCR on the RT-PCR reads; one entry per CDR3 protein. The sample holds roughly 700,000 distinct CDR3 sequences, 15% to 19% seen once. The sample here was PBMCs from blood, taken about 13 days after vaccination. All receptors come from a man aged 50 to 59 who received an inactivated influenza vaccine.

The chain is built from TRBV5-1 and TRBJ2-5, with D maybe TRBD2 (5 bases). Trimming left V 4 bases short and J 4 bases short, with 20 bases between. CDR3 length: 16 amino acids. Germline V gene sequence: CDR1 SGHRS, CDR2 YFSETQ. The CDR3 spells CASSALRAQLVETQYF. The DNA for the CDR3 is TGCGCCAGCAGCGCCCTGAGGGCCCAACTGGTAGAGACCCAGTACTTC.

The CDR3 sequence: CASSQILSTEAFF. CDR3 in DNA: TGTGCCAGCAGCCAAATCCTTAGTACTGAAGCTTTCTTT. This rearrangement joins TRBV3-1 to TRBJ1-1; D gene ambiguous. Trimming removed 2 bases from V and 5 bases from J, with 9 bases in between. The CDR3 spans 13 residues. Germline CDR1 is LGHDT and CDR2 is YNNKEL (reference sequence).

This rearrangement joins TRBV6-2 or TRBV6-3 to TRBJ2-5, with 9 bases lining up with TRBD2. Germline values: CDR1 MNHEY, CDR2 SVGEGT. The CDR3 consists of 16 residues. The V segment lost 4 bases and the J segment 1 base; nucleotides outside the gene matches: 7. The CDR3 DNA is TGTGCCAGCAGTTTGAATCCGGGACTAGCCCAAGAGACCCAGTACTTC. This encodes CASSLNPGLAQETQYF.

V and J are TRBV14 and TRBJ1-2; a possible D gene is TRBD1 (5 bases). The CDR3 totals 17 residues. The V and J ends lost 3 bases and 1 base respectively, with 18 bases between them. CDR1 and CDR2 from the germline V gene are SGHDN and FVKESK. CDR3 amino acids: CASSHPRDGGLNYGYTF. The CDR3 nucleotides are TGTGCCAGCAGCCACCCCAGGGATGGGGGTCTTAACTATGGCTACACCTTC.

This clonotype was observed a handful of times. This sequence joins TRBV20-1 and TRBJ2-5; 10 nucleotides align to TRBD2. V lost 3 bases, J lost 1 base, and 5 bases stayed unmatched. Germline assignment: CDR1 DFQATT and CDR2 SNEGSKA (reference sequence). The CDR3 is made up of 15 amino acids. The CDR3 region is CSASRLAGAQETQYF. In DNA form, the CDR3 reads TGCAGTGCTAGTAGGCTAGCGGGAGCCCAAGAGACCCAGTACTTC.

This clonotype has ten or more counts. The chain has TRBV5-1 and TRBJ2-1, with D perhaps matching TRBD2 (6 bases). Per germline, CDR1 SGHRS and CDR2 YFSETQ. CDR3 length: 12 residues. V lost 4 bases and J lost 12, with 14 bases in between. CDR3 sequence reads: CASSPGERVQFF. For the CDR3, the DNA is TGCGCCAGCAGCCCTGGCGAGCGGGTGCAGTTCTTC.

This clonotype was counted only a few times. The CDR3 sequence: CASSLRTLVFQETQYF. The CDR3 DNA follows: TGTGCCAGCAGCTTGCGGACACTCGTATTCCAAGAGACCCAGTACTTC. V and J are TRBV5-6 and TRBJ2-5, with D perhaps TRBD1 (5 bases). The CDR3 is 16 residues long. V lost 1 base to trimming and J lost 1 base, with 14 bases between them. Germline CDR1 is SGHDT and CDR2 is YYEEEE.

The CDR3 region has the DNA TGTGCCAGCAGCCAAGGGACATGGAGCTACGAGCAGTACTTC. Amino acids: CASSQGTWSYEQYF. V is TRBV3-1 and J is TRBJ2-7, with D possibly TRBD1 on 5 matching bases. V lost 1 base and J lost 3, with 10 bases in between. The CDR3 is made up of 14 amino acids. Germline V gives CDR1 LGHDT, CDR2 YNNKEL (reference sequence).

This clonotype was counted between two and nine times. The chain couples TRBV3-1 to TRBJ2-7, with TRBD1 matching over 9 bases. The CDR3 has 18 amino acids. CDR1 LGHDT and CDR2 YNNKEL come from the germline V gene (reference sequence). V lost 4 bases, J lost 4 bases, and 17 bases stayed unmatched. For the CDR3, the DNA is TGTGCCAGCAGCCCCGGAATAGGTCGCAGGGACAGGGAATACGAGCAGTACTTC. Translation gives CASSPGIGRRDREYEQYF.

This clonotype turned up a few times. The rearrangement uses TRBV5-1 and TRBJ1-1; D is ambiguous. The CDR3 runs to 15 residues. V was trimmed by 0 bases and J by 3 bases, leaving 12 bases between them. Germline V gives CDR1 SGHRS, CDR2 YFSETQ. For the CDR3, the DNA is TGCGCCAGCAGCTTGGGGATCGTTGTGGACACTGAAGCTTTCTTT. This codes for CASSLGIVVDTEAFF.

This rearrangement joins TRBV3-1 to TRBJ2-2; no reliable D call. The ends were cut back, 3 bases at V and 2 bases at J, with 7 bases in the middle. The CDR3 is 14 residues long. CDR1 is LGHDT, CDR2 YNNKEL, per germline (reference sequence). CDR3 coding DNA: TGTGCCAGCAGCCATCAGGCAAACACCGGGGAGCTGTTTTTT. Its protein product is CASSHQANTGELFF. The variable domain in full, with the rest retrieved from reference TRBV3-1 and TRBJ2-2, is DTAVSQTPKYLVTQMGNDKSIKCEQNLGHDTMYWYKQDSKKFLKIMFSYNNKELIINETVPNRFSPKSPDKAHLNLHINSLELGDSAVYFCASSHQANTGELFFGEGSRLTVL.

This clonotype turned up a few times. The V and J genes are TRBV6-1 and TRBJ1-1; D is uncertain. Trimming removed 6 bases at V and 4 bases at J, with 6 bases between. CDR1 is MNHNS, CDR2 SASEGT, per germline. CDR3 size: 11 residues. The CDR3 spells CASSPPTEAFF. Written as DNA, the CDR3 is TGTGCCAGCAGCCCACCCACTGAAGCTTTCTTT.

V gene TRBV4-3 combines with J gene TRBJ1-4, with D unresolved. V lost 4 bases, J lost 0 bases, and 21 bases lay in between. This CDR3 region has 19 residues. The germline V gene encodes CDR1 LGHNA and CDR2 YSLEER. The CDR3 reads CASSLRFHLGRATNEKLFF. The CDR3 DNA follows: TGCGCCAGCAGCCTCCGGTTTCATCTGGGGAGAGCAACTAATGAAAAACTGTTTTTT.

Only a few counts were recorded for this clonotype. The chain recombines TRBV7-2 with TRBJ1-1; maybe TRBD1 (6 bases). The V end lost 8 bases, the J end lost 0 bases, and 13 bases lay between the germline ends. This CDR3 contains 14 residues. Per the germline V gene, CDR1 is SGHTA and CDR2 is FQGNSA. The CDR3 region is CASRRGGMNTEAFF. In DNA form, the CDR3 reads TGTGCCAGCCGCAGGGGCGGGATGAACACTGAAGCTTTCTTT.

This clonotype was seen a few times. This chain connects TRBV11-2 to TRBJ1-2, with D perhaps matching TRBD1 (6 bases). The CDR3 consists of 13 residues. V shed 7 bases and J shed 7 bases, with 16 bases lying between them. Germline CDR1 SGHAT, CDR2 FQNNGV. For the CDR3, the DNA is TGTGCCAGCACCCAACAGGGACGCGGTGGCTACACCTTC. Translating it yields CASTQQGRGGYTF. The complete variable domain, with remaining parts taken from reference TRBV11-2 and TRBJ1-2, reads EAGVAQSPRYKIIEKRQSVAFWCNPISGHATLYWYQQILGQGPKLLIQFQNNGVVDDSQLPKDRFSAERLKGVDSTLKIQPAKLEDSAVYLCASTQQGRGGYTFGSGTRLTVV.

The V and J genes are TRBV6-5 and TRBJ2-7, with D uncertain. V was pared by 0 bases and J by 3 bases, with 6 bases between. The V gene's germline CDR1 is MNHEY and CDR2 SVGAGI. This CDR3 comprises 13 residues. The CDR3 loop is CASSYSNRYEQYF. CDR3 DNA sequence: TGTGCCAGCAGTTACTCGAACCGCTACGAGCAGTACTTC.

There are a few counts of this clonotype. The V call is TRBV15, the J call TRBJ2-7; 8 bases line up with TRBD1. The CDR3 runs to 18 residues. The germline CDR1 and CDR2 sequences are LNHNV and YYDKDF (reference sequence). J lost 3 bases, V lost 1 base, and 14 bases had no gene match. CDR3 region: CATSRGKENRGAGYEQYF. CDR3 DNA sequence: TGTGCCACCAGCAGAGGAAAAGAGAACAGGGGGGCTGGCTACGAGCAGTACTTC.

The chain has TRBV6-2 or TRBV6-3 and TRBJ2-7; a weak D match, TRBD1 (5 bases). Trimming cost V 7 bases and J 6 bases, with 13 bases left between them. Germline CDR1 reads MNHEY; CDR2 reads SVGEGT. The CDR3 length is 12 residues. CDR3 DNA sequence: TGTGCCAGCAACAATCAGGGTATCGAGCAGTACTTC. It yields the protein CASNNQGIEQYF.

This clonotype was detected a few times. This chain connects TRBV29-1 to TRBJ2-7; no clear D gene. The CDR3 runs to 12 residues. V was cut by 4 bases and J by 3 bases, with 10 bases left in between. The germline V gene has CDR1 SQVTM and CDR2 ANQGSEA. CDR3 coding DNA: TGCAGCGTTGGTCCTTCATTCTACGAGCAGTACTTC. Encoded protein: CSVGPSFYEQYF.

This clonotype appeared a few times. CDR3 sequence reads: CASSSIDRPNIQYF. The CDR3 nucleotides are TGTGCCAGCAGCTCGATCGACAGGCCAAACATTCAGTACTTC. This sequence joins TRBV7-2 and TRBJ2-4; D may be TRBD1 (6 bases). CDR1 is SGHTA and CDR2 is FQGNSA in the germline V gene. The V end lost 4 bases, the J end lost 6 bases, and 13 bases lay between the germline ends. The CDR3 has 14 residues.

This clonotype has just a few counts. The V gene is TRBV4-3, the J gene TRBJ1-6, with D perhaps matching TRBD1 (5 bases). This CDR3 comprises 18 residues. The V end was cut by 6 bases, the J end by 4 bases, with 22 bases between. In germline, CDR1 is LGHNA, CDR2 YSLEER. This CDR3 is CASSQRPSGGGYNSPLHF. CDR3 in DNA: TGCGCCAGCAGTCAAAGGCCCTCGGGGGGAGGGTATAATTCACCCCTCCACTTT.

This clonotype was found a few times. The gene calls are TRBV7-2 and TRBJ2-3, with TRBD2 matching 7 bases. Germline CDR1 is SGHTA and CDR2 is FQGNSA. The length of the CDR3 is 16 residues. The junction had 7 bases not matched to a gene; V was cut back by 2 bases and J by 2 bases. The CDR3 sequence is CASSLMGGEYTDTQYF. The DNA of the CDR3 is TGTGCCAGCAGCTTAATGGGGGGGGAATACACAGATACGCAGTATTTT. The whole variable domain, remainder taken from reference TRBV7-2 and TRBJ2-3, is GAGVSQSPSNKVTEKGKDVELRCDPISGHTALYWYRQSLGQGLEFLIYFQGNSAPDKSGLPSDRFSAERTGGSVSTLTIQRTQQEDSAVYLCASSLMGGEYTDTQYFGPGTRLTVL.

This rearrangement joins TRBV6-1 to TRBJ1-1; D is uncertain. CDR1 is MNHNS, CDR2 SASEGT, per germline. Trimming removed 7 bases at V and 1 base at J, with 10 bases between. This CDR3 region has 13 residues. The CDR3, as DNA: TGTGCCAGCATAACATTCGGGAACACTGAAGCTTTCTTT. Its translation: CASITFGNTEAFF.

In its sample, this clonotype was seen many times. The chain has TRBV29-1 and TRBJ2-7; 8 nucleotides align to TRBD2. Trimming took 4 bases from V and 5 from J; bases not matched to a gene: 7. The CDR3 covers 13 residues. From germline, CDR1 is SQVTM and CDR2 ANQGSEA. The CDR3: CSVVPLAGHEQYF. CDR3 nucleotides: TGCAGCGTTGTTCCCCTAGCGGGCCACGAGCAGTACTTC.